A selection of T cell receptor beta chains follows, all from one sample in a study of T cell responses to AZD1222 COVID-19 vaccine. Only in-frame clones appear in the TCRdb table, and some are missing; sequencing was by immunoSEQ multiplex PCR. The sample yields 130,000 to 150,000 clones, 85% to 95% seen once. The sample here was peripheral blood, taken after recovery from COVID-19. These receptors were collected from an adult who had recovered from COVID-19. The CDR3 runs from the conserved cysteine through the conserved F or W. D genes are given only for firm matches. Clone sizes are given selectively: once, few, many, or a class where the clone is expanded.

CDR3: CASSTDTYEQYF
DNA: TGTGCCAGCAGTACGGACACCTACGAGCAGTACTTC
V: TRBV12-3/TRBV12-4
size: -
D: -
J: TRBJ2-7

CDR3: CASSSGQAPEAFF
DNA: TGCGCCAGCAGCTCCGGACAGGCCCCTGAAGCTTTCTTT
V: TRBV5-1
size: -
D: TRBD1
J: TRBJ1-1

CDR3: CASSTGLVTDTQYF
DNA: TGTGCCAGCAGTACCGGACTAGTTACAGATACGCAGTATTTT
V: TRBV27
size: -
D: TRBD2
J: TRBJ2-3

CDR3: CATSRDIGTDTQYF
DNA: TGTGCCACCAGCAGAGATATAGGCACAGATACGCAGTATTTT
V: TRBV15
size: -
D: -
J: TRBJ2-3

CDR3: CASRTRTPSEQFF
DNA: TGTGCCAGCAGAACCCGGACACCCAGTGAGCAGTTCTTC
V: TRBV12-3/TRBV12-4
size: -
D: -
J: TRBJ2-1

CDR3: CASRRATEAFF
DNA: TGTGCCAGCAGACGCGCCACTGAAGCTTTCTTT
V: TRBV27
size: -
D: -
J: TRBJ1-1

CDR3: CASSHMGQSNTEAFF
DNA: TGTGCCAGCAGCCACATGGGACAGTCGAACACTGAAGCTTTCTTT
V: TRBV16
size: -
D: TRBD1
J: TRBJ1-1

CDR3: CASRPIGTGETGELFF
DNA: TGTGCCAGCAGACCCATCGGGACAGGGGAGACCGGGGAGCTGTTTTTT
V: TRBV6-6
size: -
D: TRBD1
J: TRBJ2-2

CDR3: CASSLEGQLSYEQYF
DNA: TGTGCCAGCAGTTTGGAGGGACAGCTCTCCTACGAGCAGTACTTC
V: TRBV28
size: -
D: -
J: TRBJ2-7

CDR3: CATSLTNTEAFF
DNA: TGTGCCACCAGCCTAACCAACACTGAAGCTTTCTTT
V: TRBV15
size: -
D: -
J: TRBJ1-1

CDR3: CASSGGLPTGELFF
DNA: TGTGCCAGCAGCGGGGGACTTCCCACCGGGGAGCTGTTTTTT
V: TRBV5-5
size: -
D: -
J: TRBJ2-2

CDR3: CASSQSGGYTF
DNA: TGTGCCAGCAGTCAAAGTGGGGGCTACACCTTC
V: TRBV28
size: -
D: -
J: TRBJ1-2

CDR3: CARSLGIPSGSFDEQFF
DNA: TGTGCCAGAAGCTTGGGTATTCCGAGCGGGAGTTTCGATGAGCAGTTCTTC
V: TRBV5-3
size: -
D: TRBD2
J: TRBJ2-1

CDR3: CASSKPRDRDHEQYF
DNA: TGTGCCAGCAGTAAACCCCGGGACAGGGACCACGAGCAGTACTTC
V: TRBV6-5
size: -
D: TRBD1
J: TRBJ2-7

CDR3: CASSRITQLSYEQYF
DNA: TGTGCCAGCAGTCGTATAACCCAGCTCTCCTACGAGCAGTACTTC
V: TRBV6-5
size: -
D: -
J: TRBJ2-7

CDR3: CASSLDTRQEQFF
DNA: TGTGCCAGCAGCTTAGATACAAGGCAGGAGCAGTTCTTC
V: TRBV11-2
size: once
D: -
J: TRBJ2-1

CDR3: CASSLAGARRNQPQHF
DNA: TGTGCCAGCAGCTTGGCGGGGGCGCGTCGCAATCAGCCCCAGCATTTT
V: TRBV5-6
size: -
D: -
J: TRBJ1-5

CDR3: CAISESVFSYEQYF
DNA: TGTGCCATCAGTGAGTCGGTATTCTCCTACGAGCAGTACTTC
V: TRBV10-3
size: once
D: -
J: TRBJ2-7

CDR3: CSASSRQHQETQYF
DNA: TGCAGTGCTAGTTCGAGACAGCATCAAGAGACCCAGTACTTC
V: TRBV20-1
size: once
D: -
J: TRBJ2-5

CDR3: CASSLGLAGSYEQYF
DNA: TGTGCCAGCAGCTTAGGACTAGCGGGCTCCTACGAGCAGTACTTC
V: TRBV7-8
size: once
D: TRBD2
J: TRBJ2-7

CDR3: CASSLGTGKNIQYF
DNA: TGTGCCAGCAGCTTGGGTACAGGTAAAAACATTCAGTACTTC
V: TRBV11-1
size: once
D: -
J: TRBJ2-4

CDR3: CASSRQGLPYEQYF
DNA: TGTGCCAGCAGCCGCCAGGGATTGCCTTACGAGCAGTACTTC
V: TRBV5-4
size: -
D: -
J: TRBJ2-7

CDR3: CAIRRRTSGSDTQYF
DNA: TGTGCCATCCGCCGCCGGACTAGCGGGAGTGATACGCAGTATTTT
V: TRBV10-3
size: few
D: TRBD2
J: TRBJ2-3

CDR3: CASSLSSGQGTISPLHF
DNA: TGTGCCAGCAGTTTATCCTCGGGACAGGGGACGATTTCACCCCTCCACTTT
V: TRBV27
size: few
D: TRBD1
J: TRBJ1-6

CDR3: CASSLFWSPANYGYTF
DNA: TGTGCCAGTAGCCTGTTTTGGTCTCCCGCTAACTATGGCTACACCTTC
V: TRBV19
size: -
D: -
J: TRBJ1-2

CDR3: CASSVGLAETTNTGELFF
DNA: TGTGCCAGCAGCGTAGGGCTAGCGGAAACAACGAACACCGGGGAGCTGTTTTTT
V: TRBV9
size: -
D: TRBD2
J: TRBJ2-2

CDR3: CAITGGTSANTGELFF
DNA: TGTGCCATCACGGGGGGGACTAGCGCGAACACCGGGGAGCTGTTTTTT
V: TRBV10-3
size: -
D: TRBD2
J: TRBJ2-2

CDR3: CAWRQSNYEQYF
DNA: TGTGCCTGGAGGCAATCCAACTACGAGCAGTACTTC
V: TRBV30
size: -
D: -
J: TRBJ2-7

CDR3: CASSLLSLAGGMGYF
DNA: TGTGCCAGCAGCTTGCTTAGCCTAGCGGGAGGGATGGGGTACTTC
V: TRBV5-6
size: -
D: TRBD2
J: TRBJ2-7

CDR3: CASSLGQREANEKLFF
DNA: TGCGCCAGCAGCTTGGGGCAGCGTGAGGCTAATGAAAAACTGTTTTTT
V: TRBV5-1
size: -
D: -
J: TRBJ1-4

CDR3: CASTKNTGELFF
DNA: TGTGCCAGCACTAAGAACACCGGGGAGCTGTTTTTT
V: TRBV6-5
size: -
D: -
J: TRBJ2-2

CDR3: CASSLNYEQYF
DNA: TGTGCCAGCAGCTTGAACTACGAGCAGTACTTC
V: TRBV5-6
size: -
D: -
J: TRBJ2-7

CDR3: CASSLGTGALNTEAFF
DNA: TGTGCCAGCAGCCTAGGGACAGGCGCCTTGAACACTGAAGCTTTCTTT
V: TRBV4-2
size: -
D: TRBD1
J: TRBJ1-1

CDR3: CASSPNVEKNTGELFF
DNA: TGCGCCAGCAGCCCTAATGTGGAAAAGAACACCGGGGAGCTGTTTTTT
V: TRBV5-1
size: -
D: -
J: TRBJ2-2

CDR3: CASSQEGWGETQYF
DNA: TGTGCCAGCAGCCAAGAAGGGTGGGGAGAGACCCAGTACTTC
V: TRBV14
size: -
D: -
J: TRBJ2-5

CDR3: CASSYWVGQGKYEQYF
DNA: TGTGCCAGCAGTTACTGGGTGGGACAGGGTAAATACGAGCAGTACTTC
V: TRBV6-5
size: -
D: TRBD1
J: TRBJ2-7

CDR3: CASSGLNTGELFF
DNA: TGTGCCAGCAGCGGACTAAACACCGGGGAGCTGTTTTTT
V: TRBV9
size: -
D: -
J: TRBJ2-2

CDR3: CASIPASYGYTF
DNA: TGTGCCAGCATCCCGGCCAGCTATGGCTACACCTTC
V: TRBV6-5
size: -
D: -
J: TRBJ1-2

CDR3: CASSVSTGSTEAFF
DNA: TGTGCCAGCAGCGTCTCTACAGGGTCCACTGAAGCTTTCTTT
V: TRBV9
size: -
D: -
J: TRBJ1-1

CDR3: CASSLPLQGSGNQPQHF
DNA: TGTGCCAGTAGTCTTCCTTTACAGGGGTCCGGCAATCAGCCCCAGCATTTT
V: TRBV19
size: few
D: TRBD1
J: TRBJ1-5

CDR3: CASSPPRTGTFNEQFF
DNA: TGTGCCAGCTCACCACCCCGGACAGGAACATTCAATGAGCAGTTCTTC
V: TRBV18
size: -
D: TRBD1
J: TRBJ2-1